Included here is one T cell receptor beta chain sequence, with context. Its specificity is not known. Sequencing used immunoSEQ multiplex PCR; TCRdb keeps in-frame clones, though not all of them. The sample consists of 35,000 to 40,000 clones, roughly 79% of them appearing once. This sample was included in a study of vaccination effects on CD4 cells after COVID-19. Following a 10-day culture, CD4+ T cells were purified. Vaccinated recipients, who were negative for nucleocapsid antibodies, had no history of SARS-CoV-2 infection. On both days 3 and 7, half of the culture medium was replaced with IL-2 medium. CDR3 length: 11 residues. Looked up from germline, CDR1 is SNHLY and CDR2 is FYNNEI. Trimming cost V 2 bases and J 8 bases, with 4 bases left between them.

Specimen: CD4+ T cells from PBMCs cultured without peptide, collected before COVID-19 vaccination. The chain is built from TRBV2 and TRBJ2-1; D remains ambiguous. The receptor's source is a human donor who received a COVID-19 vaccine. Here the CDR3 DNA reads TGTGCCAGCAGTGAACTTTATGAGCAGTTCTTC. Encoded protein: CASSELYEQFF.